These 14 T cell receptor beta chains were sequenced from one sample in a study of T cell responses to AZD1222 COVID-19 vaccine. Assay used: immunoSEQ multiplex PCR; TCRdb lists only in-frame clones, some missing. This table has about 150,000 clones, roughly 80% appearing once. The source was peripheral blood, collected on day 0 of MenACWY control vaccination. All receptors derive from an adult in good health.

The DNA for the CDR3 is TGTGCCAGCAGAGGGGCAGGGGTTTACAATGAGCAGTTCTTC. As protein: CASRGAGVYNEQFF. This chain uses TRBV7-2 with TRBJ2-1; tentatively, D is TRBD1 (6 bases). CDR1 is SGHTA, CDR2 FQGNSA, per germline. V lost 6 bases, J lost 4 bases, and 13 bases lay in between. CDR3 length: 14 amino acids.

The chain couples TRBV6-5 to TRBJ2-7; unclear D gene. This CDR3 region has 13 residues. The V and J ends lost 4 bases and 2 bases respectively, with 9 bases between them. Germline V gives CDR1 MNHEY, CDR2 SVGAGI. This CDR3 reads CASSSQTTYEQYF. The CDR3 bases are TGTGCCAGCAGTTCCCAAACCACCTACGAGCAGTACTTC.

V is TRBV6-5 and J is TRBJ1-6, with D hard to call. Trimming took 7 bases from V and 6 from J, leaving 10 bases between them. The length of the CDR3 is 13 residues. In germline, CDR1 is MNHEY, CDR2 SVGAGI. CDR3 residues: CASIGRGNSPLHF. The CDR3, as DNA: TGTGCCAGCATAGGACGGGGTAATTCACCCCTCCACTTT.

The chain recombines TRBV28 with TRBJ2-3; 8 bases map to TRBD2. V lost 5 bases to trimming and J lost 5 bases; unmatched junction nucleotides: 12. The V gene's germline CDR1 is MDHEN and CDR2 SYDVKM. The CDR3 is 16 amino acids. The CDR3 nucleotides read TGTGCCAGCAGTCCCTTCTCCGGGACTAGAGGAGATACGCAGTATTTT. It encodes CASSPFSGTRGDTQYF.

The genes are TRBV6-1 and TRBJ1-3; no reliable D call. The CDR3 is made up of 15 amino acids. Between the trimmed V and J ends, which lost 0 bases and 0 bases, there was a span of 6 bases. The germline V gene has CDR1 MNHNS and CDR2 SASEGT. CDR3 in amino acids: CASSEAGHSGNTIYF. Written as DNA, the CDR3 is TGTGCCAGCAGTGAAGCCGGCCACTCTGGAAACACCATATATTTT.

CDR3 coding DNA: TGTGCCAGCAGCCAAGCGGGCAGCCGCCTCTCTGGAAACACCATATATTTT. The encoded protein is CASSQAGSRLSGNTIYF. The V gene is TRBV3-1 (or the pseudogene TRBV3-2), the J gene TRBJ1-3; D remains unclear. Germline V CDR1 and CDR2: LGHDT, YNNKEL (reference sequence). V dropped 1 base and J dropped 0 bases, with 13 bases sitting between them. CDR3 size: 17 residues.

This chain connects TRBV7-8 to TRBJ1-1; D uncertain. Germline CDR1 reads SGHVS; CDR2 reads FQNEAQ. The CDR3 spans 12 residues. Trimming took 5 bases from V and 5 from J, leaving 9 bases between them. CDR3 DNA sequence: TGTGCCAGCAGCACTCTTCAGACTGAAGCTTTCTTT. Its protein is CASSTLQTEAFF.

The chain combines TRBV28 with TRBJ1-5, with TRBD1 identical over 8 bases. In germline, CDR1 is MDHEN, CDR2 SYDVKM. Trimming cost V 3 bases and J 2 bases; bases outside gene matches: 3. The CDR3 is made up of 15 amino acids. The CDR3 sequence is CASSLQGARNQPQHF. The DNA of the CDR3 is TGTGCCAGCAGTTTGCAGGGGGCGCGCAATCAGCCCCAGCATTTT. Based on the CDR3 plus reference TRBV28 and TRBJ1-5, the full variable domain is DVKVTQSSRYLVKRTGEKVFLECVQDMDHENMFWYRQDPGLGLRLIYFSYDVKMKEKGDIPEGYSVSREKKERFSLILESASTNQTSMYLCASSLQGARNQPQHFGDGTRLSIL.

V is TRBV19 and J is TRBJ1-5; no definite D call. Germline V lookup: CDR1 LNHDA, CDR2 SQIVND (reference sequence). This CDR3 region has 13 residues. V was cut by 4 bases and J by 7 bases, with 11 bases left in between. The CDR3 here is CASSNLGGQPQHF. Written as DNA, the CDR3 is TGTGCCAGTAGTAATCTAGGAGGGCAGCCCCAGCATTTT.

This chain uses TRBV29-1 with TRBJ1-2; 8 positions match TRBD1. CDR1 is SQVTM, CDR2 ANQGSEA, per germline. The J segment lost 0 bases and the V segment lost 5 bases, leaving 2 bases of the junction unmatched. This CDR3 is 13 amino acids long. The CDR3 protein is CSVLQGANYGYTF. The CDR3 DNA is TGCAGCGTTTTACAGGGGGCTAACTATGGCTACACCTTC.

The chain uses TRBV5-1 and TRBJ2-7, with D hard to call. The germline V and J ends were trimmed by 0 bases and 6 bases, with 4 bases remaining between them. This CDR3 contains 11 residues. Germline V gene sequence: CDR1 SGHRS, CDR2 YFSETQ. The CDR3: CASSLGGEQYF. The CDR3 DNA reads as TGCGCCAGCAGCTTGGGGGGCGAGCAGTACTTC.

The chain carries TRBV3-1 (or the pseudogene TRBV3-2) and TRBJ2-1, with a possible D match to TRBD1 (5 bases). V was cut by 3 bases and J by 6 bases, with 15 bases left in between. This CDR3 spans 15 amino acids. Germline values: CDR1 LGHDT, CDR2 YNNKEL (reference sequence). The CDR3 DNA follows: TGTGCCAGCAGCCACGTGACAGAAGGCCTCAATGAGCAGTTCTTC. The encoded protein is CASSHVTEGLNEQFF.

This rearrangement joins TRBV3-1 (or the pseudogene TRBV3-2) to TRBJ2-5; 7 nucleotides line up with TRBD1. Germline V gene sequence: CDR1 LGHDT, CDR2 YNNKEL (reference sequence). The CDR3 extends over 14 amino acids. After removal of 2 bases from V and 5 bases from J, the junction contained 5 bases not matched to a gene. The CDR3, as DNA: TGTGCCAGCAGCCAATGGCAGGGGGTGGAGACCCAGTACTTC. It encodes CASSQWQGVETQYF.

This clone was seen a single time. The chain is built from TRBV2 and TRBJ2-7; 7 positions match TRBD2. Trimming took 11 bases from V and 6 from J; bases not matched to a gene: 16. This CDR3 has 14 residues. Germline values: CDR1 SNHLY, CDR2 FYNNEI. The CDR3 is CASIDPRTGGEQYF. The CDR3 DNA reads TGTGCCTCTATAGACCCTCGAACGGGGGGCGAGCAGTACTTC.